These 23 T cell receptor beta chains share one sample of origin, sequenced in a study of shared clonotypes between healthy human individuals. The method was immunoSEQ multiplex PCR; TCRdb's version includes in-frame clones alone and lacks a portion of them. The sample shows about 2.3 million clones, about nine tenths of them seen only once. Sequencing used naive CD4+ T cells from PBMCs. Subset in this sample: CD45RA+ positively selected. These receptors were obtained from a man between 18 and 35 years old in good health. Some clones in this sample may be carry-over from other donors' samples.

This sequence joins TRBV2 and TRBJ2-5; the match to TRBD1 covers 10 bases. Per germline, CDR1 SNHLY and CDR2 FYNNEI. Trimming at V came to 8 bases and at J to 4 bases, leaving 7 bases not matched to a gene. CDR3 length equals 14 residues. The CDR3 protein is CASLRDRGRETQYF. The DNA of the CDR3 is TGTGCCAGCCTCCGGGACAGGGGACGAGAGACCCAGTACTTC.

V gene TRBV28 combines with J gene TRBJ2-5; D gene ambiguous. V lost 5 bases to trimming and J lost 2 bases, with 9 bases between them. There are 13 residues in the CDR3. The germline gives CDR1 MDHEN, CDR2 SYDVKM. CDR3 amino acids: CASSVGMQETQYF. The CDR3 DNA follows: TGTGCCAGCAGTGTAGGGATGCAAGAGACCCAGTACTTC.

The V gene is TRBV7-2, the J gene TRBJ1-3, with D unclear. V was pared by 5 bases and J by 5 bases, with 16 bases between. The CDR3 is made up of 15 amino acids. The V gene's germline CDR1 is SGHTA and CDR2 FQGNSA. In DNA, the CDR3 is TGTGCCAGCAGCCGAACCGGGGAAGTGAGAAACACCATATATTTT. As protein: CASSRTGEVRNTIYF. The full variable domain, rest sourced from reference TRBV7-2 and TRBJ1-3, is GAGVSQSPSNKVTEKGKDVELRCDPISGHTALYWYRQSLGQGLEFLIYFQGNSAPDKSGLPSDRFSAERTGGSVSTLTIQRTQQEDSAVYLCASSRTGEVRNTIYFGEGSWLTVV.

This clone appeared a single time. The chain carries TRBV5-1 and TRBJ2-2; no firm D call. The CDR3 has 13 residues. Germline V gives CDR1 SGHRS, CDR2 YFSETQ. V dropped 9 bases and J dropped 4 bases, with 13 bases sitting between them. CDR3 nucleotide sequence: TGCGCCACGGCCCGGGTAGGCACCGGGGAGCTGTTTTTT. Its protein product is CATARVGTGELFF.

About this clone: At one of its ends the junction is not consistent with the germline gene, which may arise from a read error. This chain uses TRBV5-4 with TRBJ2-1; the D gene is possibly TRBD2 (6 bases). This CDR3 comprises 16 residues. Germline CDR1 SGHNT, CDR2 YYREEE (reference sequence). The DNA of the CDR3 is TGTGCCAGCAGCTTGGATCGGGCTAGCGCCCTAAATGGGCAGTTCTTC. Residues: CASSLDRASALNGQFF.

The chain employs TRBV5-1 and TRBJ2-7; 9 bases are a match to TRBD2. With V trimmed by 4 bases and J by 1 base, 9 bases remained unmatched. The CDR3 contains 16 residues. Germline CDR1 SGHRS, CDR2 YFSETQ. This CDR3 is CASSQGLAKYSYEQYF. The CDR3, as DNA: TGCGCCAGCAGCCAGGGACTAGCAAAATATTCCTACGAGCAGTACTTC.

J is TRBJ1-2 and V is TRBV2, with 7 positions matching TRBD1. Per the germline V gene, CDR1 is SNHLY and CDR2 is FYNNEI. The CDR3 runs 14 residues. Losses at the gene ends were 5 bases for V and 3 bases for J; bases not matched to a gene: 6. In DNA form, the CDR3 reads TGTGCCAGCAGTCTCGACAGGGCTGACTATGGCTACACCTTC. This sequence encodes CASSLDRADYGYTF.

A single count supports this clone. The rearrangement links TRBV4-2 to TRBJ1-2, with D possibly matching TRBD1 (6 bases). There are 20 residues in the CDR3. Trimming left V 1 base short and J 1 base short, with 25 bases between. CDR1 is LGHNA, CDR2 YNFKEQ, per germline. The DNA for the CDR3 is TGTGCCAGCAGCCAAGTACGGTTAGGACAGACGGCCGCCGTTAACTATGGCTACACCTTC. Its translation is CASSQVRLGQTAAVNYGYTF.

The CDR3 here is CASSQLTSGNYNEQFF. CDR3 nucleotide sequence: TGCGCCAGCAGCCAGCTTACTAGCGGGAACTACAATGAGCAGTTCTTC. The rearrangement links TRBV5-1 to TRBJ2-1; 10 positions match TRBD2. Germline V CDR1 and CDR2: SGHRS, YFSETQ. The CDR3 has 16 amino acids. The junction had 7 bases not matched to a gene; V was cut back by 4 bases and J by 3 bases.

This clone was counted between two and nine times. This rearrangement joins TRBV30 to TRBJ1-1; D is undetermined. Per germline, CDR1 GTSNPN and CDR2 SVGIG (reference sequence). This CDR3 is 10 amino acids long. Trimming pared 4 bases from V and 11 bases from J, leaving 11 bases between. The chain's CDR3 is CAWKRVWAFF. The CDR3, as DNA: TGTGCCTGGAAAAGGGTCTGGGCTTTCTTT. The full variable domain, rest sourced from reference TRBV30 and TRBJ1-1, is SQTIHQWPATLVQPVGSPLSLECTVEGTSNPNLYWYRQAAGRGLQLLFYSVGIGQISSEVPQNLSASRPQDRQFILSSKKLLLSDSGFYLCAWKRVWAFFGQGTRLTVV.

The chain combines TRBV12-5 with TRBJ2-2, with 10 nucleotides matching TRBD1. The V and J ends lost 6 bases and 3 bases, in that order; junction bases with no gene match: 7. Per the germline V gene, CDR1 is LGHNT and CDR2 is FRNRAP. This CDR3 has 16 amino acids. CDR3 protein: CASGKDRGRDTGELFF. For the CDR3, the DNA is TGTGCTAGTGGGAAAGACAGGGGGCGAGACACCGGGGAGCTGTTTTTT.

V gene TRBV7-2 combines with J gene TRBJ2-7; the D is unclear. The CDR3 is 11 amino acids. Between the trimmed V and J ends, which lost 5 bases and 1 base, there was a span of 3 bases. CDR1 SGHTA and CDR2 FQGNSA come from the germline V gene. The CDR3 DNA sequence: TGTGCCAGCAGCAAATCCTACGAGCAGTACTTC. It translates to CASSKSYEQYF. Variable domain in full (rest from reference TRBV7-2 and TRBJ2-7): GAGVSQSPSNKVTEKGKDVELRCDPISGHTALYWYRQSLGQGLEFLIYFQGNSAPDKSGLPSDRFSAERTGGSVSTLTIQRTQQEDSAVYLCASSKSYEQYFGPGTRLTVT.

In this sample, this clone turned up once. V and J are TRBV2 and TRBJ2-2; 8 nucleotides line up with TRBD1. V trimming: 8 bases; J trimming: 5 bases; junction bases outside the gene matches: 7. This CDR3 has 14 amino acids. CDR1 is SNHLY and CDR2 is FYNNEI in the germline V gene. In DNA form, the CDR3 reads TGTGCCAGCCGAGGCCAGGGGGCTACCGGGGAGCTGTTTTTT. Translated: CASRGQGATGELFF.

This CDR3 is CASSLRTGRRTEAFF. In nucleotides, the CDR3 is TGCGCCAGCAGCCTCCGGACAGGCCGAAGAACTGAAGCTTTCTTT. The chain combines TRBV5-1 with TRBJ1-1, with 7 bases lining up with TRBD1. The CDR3 length is 15 residues. V shed 4 bases and J 5 bases; nucleotides not matched to a gene: 11. Germline values: CDR1 SGHRS, CDR2 YFSETQ.

The rearrangement uses TRBV4-1 and TRBJ2-1, with TRBD1 matching 7 bases. The CDR3 covers 16 residues. Germline CDR1 and CDR2: MGHRA and YSYEKL. Trimming removed 4 bases from V and 4 bases from J; junction bases left unmatched: 10. As DNA, the CDR3 is TGCGCCAGCAGCCCCTCCTCCGGGACAGTTTACAATGAGCAGTTCTTC. This sequence encodes CASSPSSGTVYNEQFF.

The J gene is TRBJ1-1, the V gene TRBV7-3; D remains ambiguous. The V and J ends lost 4 bases and 4 bases respectively, with 13 bases between them. CDR3 size: 14 residues. Germline CDR1 is SGHTA and CDR2 is FQGTGA. The CDR3 DNA reads as TGTGCCAGCAGCTCCAGCCCTGGGCTCACTGAAGCTTTCTTT. It specifies CASSSSPGLTEAFF.

The V gene is TRBV2, the J gene TRBJ1-3; D call uncertain. The CDR3 runs to 15 residues. Germline values: CDR1 SNHLY, CDR2 FYNNEI. V lost 1 base and J lost 0, with 7 bases in between. The CDR3 region is CASSEVRYSGNTIYF. In DNA, the CDR3 is TGTGCCAGCAGTGAAGTTCGCTACTCTGGAAACACCATATATTTT.

The rearrangement uses TRBV19 and TRBJ1-2; weak D call: TRBD1 (5 bases). Trimming pared 7 bases from V and 4 bases from J, leaving 10 bases between. This CDR3 is built from 12 residues. From germline, CDR1 is LNHDA and CDR2 SQIVND (reference sequence). The CDR3: CASTTDLYGYTF. The DNA for the CDR3 is TGTGCCAGTACGACAGACCTCTATGGCTACACCTTC.

V and J are TRBV2 and TRBJ2-5; D call uncertain. The DNA end is more similar to TRBJ2-4, so the J call may be wrong. Germline V lookup: CDR1 SNHLY, CDR2 FYNNEI. The CDR3 length is 13 residues. The CDR3 is CASSEARRSIQYF. CDR3 in DNA: TGTGCCAGCAGTGAAGCTCGCAGATCCATTCAGTACTTC.

The CDR3 region has the DNA TGTGCCATCAGTGACTTTGTAAGGGACGCCCGCAATCAGCCCCAGCATTTT. Encoded protein: CAISDFVRDARNQPQHF. J is TRBJ1-5 and V is TRBV10-3, with D tentatively TRBD1 (5 bases). V was cut by 3 bases and J by 2 bases, with 17 bases left in between. CDR1 and CDR2 (germline): ENHRY, SYGVKD. The CDR3 is 17 residues long.

The V and J genes are TRBV14 and TRBJ2-5; D is uncertain. The CDR3 runs 13 residues. The germline gives CDR1 SGHDN, CDR2 FVKESK. The V and J ends lost 3 bases and 5 bases respectively, with 10 bases between them. This chain's CDR3 is CASSHNFGETQYF. DNA for the CDR3: TGTGCCAGCAGCCACAATTTTGGGGAGACCCAGTACTTC.

This chain links TRBV20-1 with TRBJ2-7; TRBD2 matches 7 bases. CDR3 length: 10 residues. With V trimmed by 7 bases and J by 5 bases, 2 bases remained unmatched. From germline, CDR1 is DFQATT and CDR2 SNEGSKA (reference sequence). CDR3: CSVGRNEQYF. The CDR3 nucleotides read TGCAGTGTCGGGAGGAACGAGCAGTACTTC.

As for this clone: This same CDR3 is encoded by further DNA sequences in the sample. The J gene is TRBJ1-5, the V gene TRBV6-1; TRBD1 is a possible D gene (5 bases). This CDR3 is built from 16 residues. V dropped 6 bases and J dropped 0 bases, with 15 bases sitting between them. Germline lookup yields CDR1 MNHNS and CDR2 SASEGT. CDR3 nucleotides: TGTGCCAGCAGCGAAAGGGGCCAGTATAGCAATCAGCCCCAGCATTTT. Translating gives CASSERGQYSNQPQHF.